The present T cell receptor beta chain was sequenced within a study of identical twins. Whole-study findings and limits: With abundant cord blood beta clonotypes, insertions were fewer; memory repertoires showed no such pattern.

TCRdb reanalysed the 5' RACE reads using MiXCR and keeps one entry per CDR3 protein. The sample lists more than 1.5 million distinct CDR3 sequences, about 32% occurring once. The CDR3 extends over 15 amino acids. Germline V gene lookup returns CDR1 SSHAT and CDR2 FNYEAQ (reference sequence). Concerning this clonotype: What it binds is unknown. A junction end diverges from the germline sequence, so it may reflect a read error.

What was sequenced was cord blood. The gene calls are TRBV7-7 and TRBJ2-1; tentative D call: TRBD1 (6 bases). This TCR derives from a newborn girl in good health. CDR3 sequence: CASSLGGQPYNEQFF. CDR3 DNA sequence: TGTGCTAGCAGCTTAGGGGGACAACCGTACAATGAGCAGTTCTTC. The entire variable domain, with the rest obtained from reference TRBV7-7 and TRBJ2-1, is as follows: GAGVSQSPRYKVTKRGQDVTLRCDPISSHATLYWYQQALGQGPEFLTYFNYEAQPDKSGLPSDRFSAERPEGSISTLTIQRTEQRDSAMYRCASSLGGQPYNEQFFGPGTRLTVL.